Listed here are 24 T cell receptor beta chains from one sample, sequenced in a study of blood T cell repertoires in COVID-19. Only in-frame clones appear in the TCRdb table, and some are missing; sequencing was by immunoSEQ multiplex PCR. The sample includes 200,000 to 250,000 clones, approximately 84% of them seen just once. Sample: PBMCs or T cells enriched from blood (not recorded which). All receptors come from a man aged 55-75 years who had recovered from COVID-19.

The chain links TRBV16 to TRBJ1-2, with no clear D. Germline V lookup: CDR1 KGHSY, CDR2 FQNENV. V was pared by 0 bases and J by 9 bases, with 14 bases between. The CDR3 contains 14 residues. CDR3 sequence: CASSQSSGSSSYTF. Written as DNA, the CDR3 is TGTGCCAGCAGCCAATCTTCGGGAAGCAGTAGCTACACCTTC.

CDR3 DNA: TGTGCCAGCAGCCCGGGACAGGGCGGTAATTCACCCCTCCACTTT. Protein product: CASSPGQGGNSPLHF. This chain joins TRBV27 and TRBJ1-6; 9 bases align to TRBD1. Germline V gives CDR1 MNHEY, CDR2 SMNVEV (reference sequence). The CDR3 length is 15 residues. The V gene end was trimmed by 6 bases and the J gene end by 6 bases; junction bases not matched to a gene: 6.

The DNA for the CDR3 is TGTGCCAGCAGTGATGGGACACTACTGAGGACCGGGGAGCTGTTTTTT. It codes for CASSDGTLLRTGELFF. The V gene is TRBV25-1, the J gene TRBJ2-2; D is possibly TRBD1 (6 bases). V was clipped by 3 bases and J by 5 bases, with 16 bases between them. This CDR3 comprises 16 residues. Germline V CDR1 and CDR2: MGHDK, SYGVNS. Looking up the rest from reference TRBV25-1 and TRBJ2-2 gives the full variable domain: EADIYQTPRYLVIGTGKKITLECSQTMGHDKMYWYQQDPGMELHLIHYSYGVNSTEKGDLSSESTVSRIRTEHFPLTLESARPSHTSQYLCASSDGTLLRTGELFFGEGSRLTVL.

The chain joins TRBV4-3 to TRBJ1-2; D is ambiguous. Trimming took 0 bases from V and 1 from J, leaving 12 bases between them. CDR1 LGHNA and CDR2 YSLEER come from the germline V gene. The CDR3 has 16 residues. CDR3 residues: CASSQDLLQLNYGYTF. In nucleotides, the CDR3 is TGCGCCAGCAGCCAAGATCTTCTACAGCTTAACTATGGCTACACCTTC.

The rearrangement links TRBV7-2 to TRBJ1-1; D is uncertain. The CDR3 spans 13 residues. Between the trimmed V and J ends, which lost 2 bases and 7 bases, there was a span of 11 bases. In germline, CDR1 is SGHTA, CDR2 FQGNSA. The CDR3 spells CASSLIGGSEAFF. In DNA, the CDR3 is TGTGCCAGCAGCTTAATCGGTGGTAGTGAAGCTTTCTTT.

V and J are TRBV28 and TRBJ2-1, with TRBD2 identical over 13 bases. Trimming removed 5 bases from V and 6 bases from J; junction bases left unmatched: 4. The CDR3 sequence is 15 residues long. The V gene's germline CDR1 is MDHEN and CDR2 SYDVKM. This CDR3 is CASSLGTSGVNEQFF. Here the CDR3 DNA reads TGTGCCAGCAGTCTCGGGACTAGCGGGGTCAATGAGCAGTTCTTC. The complete variable domain, with remaining parts taken from reference TRBV28 and TRBJ2-1, reads DVKVTQSSRYLVKRTGEKVFLECVQDMDHENMFWYRQDPGLGLRLIYFSYDVKMKEKGDIPEGYSVSREKKERFSLILESASTNQTSMYLCASSLGTSGVNEQFFGPGTRLTVL.

The rearrangement joins TRBV6-2 or TRBV6-3 to TRBJ1-5, with TRBD1 matching 8 bases. This CDR3 contains 19 residues. Germline V gene lookup returns CDR1 MNHEY and CDR2 SVGEGT. V shed 0 bases, J shed 6 bases, and the junction held 16 bases outside the gene matches. CDR3 coding DNA: TGTGCCAGCAGTTACTCCCAGACAGGGGCGGGGGACCCGCTTCAGCCCCAGCATTTT. Protein product: CASSYSQTGAGDPLQPQHF.

This clone has only a few counts. The rearrangement links TRBV27 to TRBJ1-6, with D possibly being TRBD1 (5 bases). The length of the CDR3 is 15 residues. In germline, CDR1 is MNHEY, CDR2 SMNVEV (reference sequence). Trimming shortened V by 2 bases and J by 8 bases, and 13 bases separated the two germline ends. CDR3 DNA: TGTGCCAGCAGTTTAGTGGGGGGACGTGATTCACCCCTCCACTTT. Amino acids: CASSLVGGRDSPLHF.

CDR3 sequence reads: CASSLSGFNNSPLHF. CDR3 nucleotide sequence: TGTGCCAGCAGCTTATCAGGGTTCAATAATTCACCCCTCCACTTT. This chain links TRBV7-3 with TRBJ1-6; maybe TRBD1 (5 bases). Trimming pared 2 bases from V and 5 bases from J, leaving 10 bases between. The CDR3 extends over 15 amino acids. Looked up from germline, CDR1 is SGHTA and CDR2 is FQGTGA.

The rearrangement joins TRBV21-1 to TRBJ2-7; TRBD2, as called in the table, went unchecked against the DNA. TRBV21-1 is a listed pseudogene. CDR3 length: 13 amino acids. In DNA, the CDR3 is TGTGCCAGCAGCTCGGGGGGACCGGGCGGGCAGTACTTC. This encodes CASSSGGPGGQYF.

This clone was recorded only once. The V and J genes are TRBV2 and TRBJ1-4; 10 bases match TRBD1. V dropped 6 bases and J dropped 8; count of bases not matched to a gene: 9. Germline CDR1 and CDR2: SNHLY and FYNNEI. CDR3 length: 15 residues. In nucleotides, the CDR3 is TGTGCCAGCAGCTCATCCGGGACAGGGGTAGAAAAACTGTTTTTT. Amino acid sequence: CASSSSGTGVEKLFF. The whole variable domain, filled in from reference TRBV2 and TRBJ1-4, reads EPEVTQTPSHQVTQMGQEVILRCVPISNHLYFYWYRQILGQKVEFLVSFYNNEISEKSEIFDDQFSVERPDGSNFTLKIRSTKLEDSAMYFCASSSSGTGVEKLFFGSGTQLSVL.

The gene calls are TRBV27 and TRBJ2-7, with D perhaps matching TRBD1 (6 bases). The germline gives CDR1 MNHEY, CDR2 SMNVEV (reference sequence). The CDR3 totals 13 residues. V lost 3 bases and J lost 2, with 8 bases in between. The CDR3 loop reads CASSFGTPYEQYF. CDR3 sequence (DNA): TGTGCCAGCAGTTTCGGGACACCCTACGAGCAGTACTTC.

There are a few counts of this clone. The rearrangement links TRBV7-6 to TRBJ2-1, with D maybe TRBD2 (6 bases). Germline CDR1 reads SGHVS; CDR2 reads FNYEAQ. The CDR3 is 16 amino acids. V was cut by 1 base and J by 8 bases, with 18 bases left in between. Here the CDR3 DNA reads TGTGCCAGCAGCTTAGGGTTTCAGGGAGGAGTGGATGAGCAGTTCTTC. Translated: CASSLGFQGGVDEQFF. Full variable domain (remainder filled in from reference TRBV7-6 and TRBJ2-1): GAGVSQSPRYKVTKRGQDVALRCDPISGHVSLYWYRQALGQGPEFLTYFNYEAQQDKSGLPNDRFSAERPEGSISTLTIQRTEQRDSAMYRCASSLGFQGGVDEQFFGPGTRLTVL.

Comment on this clone: Other DNA variants within this sample encode the same CDR3. The chain combines TRBV5-1 with TRBJ1-4; a weak D match, TRBD1 (5 bases). Germline V gene lookup returns CDR1 SGHRS and CDR2 YFSETQ. The CDR3 is 16 amino acids. Trimming left V 0 bases short and J 7 bases short, with 16 bases between. Here the CDR3 DNA reads TGCGCCAGCAGCTTGGCCGGTGGGACCGGGAGTGAAAAACTGTTTTTT. This encodes CASSLAGGTGSEKLFF.

The chain is built from TRBV11-2 and TRBJ1-1; weak D call: TRBD1 (6 bases). The CDR3 runs to 13 residues. From germline, CDR1 is SGHAT and CDR2 FQNNGV. Trimming removed 5 bases from V and 4 bases from J, with 11 bases in between. CDR3 sequence: CASSAQGFTEAFF. The CDR3 DNA reads as TGTGCCAGCAGCGCACAGGGTTTCACTGAAGCTTTCTTT.

The chain is built from TRBV19 and TRBJ2-1; TRBD2 matches at 13 bases. CDR3 length: 15 residues. The trim removed 4 bases at V and 5 bases at J, leaving 2 bases unmatched. Per germline, CDR1 LNHDA and CDR2 SQIVND (reference sequence). This CDR3 is CASSTGTSGNNEQFF. The CDR3 nucleotides are TGTGCCAGTAGTACCGGGACTAGCGGGAACAATGAGCAGTTCTTC.

V usage is TRBV19 and J usage is TRBJ1-2; weak D call: TRBD1 (5 bases). The CDR3 spans 15 residues. Between the trimmed V and J ends, which lost 7 bases and 4 bases, there was a span of 19 bases. CDR1 is LNHDA and CDR2 is SQIVND in the germline V gene (reference sequence). For the CDR3, the DNA is TGTGCCAGTACCAGAAAAGGGGCAGCTGGCTATGGCTACACCTTC. Translating it yields CASTRKGAAGYGYTF. The variable domain in full, with the rest retrieved from reference TRBV19 and TRBJ1-2, is DGGITQSPKYLFRKEGQNVTLSCEQNLNHDAMYWYRQDPGQGLRLIYYSQIVNDFQKGDIAEGYSVSREKKESFPLTVTSAQKNPTAFYLCASTRKGAAGYGYTFGSGTRLTVV.

The chain links TRBV19 to TRBJ2-3; 8 bases are a match to TRBD2. There are 15 residues in the CDR3. The V and J ends lost 7 bases and 5 bases, in that order; junction bases with no gene match: 11. Germline CDR1 LNHDA, CDR2 SQIVND (reference sequence). The CDR3: CASNKRGGRGDTQYF. CDR3 bases: TGTGCCAGTAATAAACGGGGGGGCCGGGGAGATACGCAGTATTTT. The whole variable domain, remainder taken from reference TRBV19 and TRBJ2-3, is DGGITQSPKYLFRKEGQNVTLSCEQNLNHDAMYWYRQDPGQGLRLIYYSQIVNDFQKGDIAEGYSVSREKKESFPLTVTSAQKNPTAFYLCASNKRGGRGDTQYFGPGTRLTVL.

The rearrangement uses TRBV3-1 (or the pseudogene TRBV3-2) and TRBJ1-2, with 10 bases lining up with TRBD1. Germline V gives CDR1 LGHDT, CDR2 YNNKEL (reference sequence). The CDR3 has 14 residues. V lost 1 base, J lost 6 bases, and 2 bases stayed unmatched. The CDR3 loop is CASSQADRGHGYTF. CDR3 DNA sequence: TGTGCCAGCAGCCAAGCCGACAGGGGGCATGGCTACACCTTC.

This clone has just one count. This chain connects TRBV7-2 to TRBJ2-3, with no clear D. V shed 1 base and J shed 0 bases, with 17 bases lying between them. The CDR3 runs to 18 residues. Germline-derived CDR1 and CDR2 are SGHTA and FQGNSA. CDR3 residues: CASSLVPRLVVSTDTQYF. The CDR3 nucleotides read TGTGCCAGCAGCTTAGTCCCCCGATTAGTAGTAAGCACAGATACGCAGTATTTT.

The chain combines TRBV3-1 (or the pseudogene TRBV3-2) with TRBJ2-2; the D is unclear. This CDR3 has 14 amino acids. In germline, CDR1 is LGHDT, CDR2 YNNKEL (reference sequence). Trimming cost V 4 bases and J 5 bases, with 11 bases left between them. CDR3 sequence reads: CASSPSFVTGELFF. CDR3 coding DNA: TGTGCCAGCAGCCCCTCTTTCGTTACCGGGGAGCTGTTTTTT.

This chain connects TRBV19 to TRBJ2-2, with 7 positions matching TRBD1. The CDR3 totals 14 residues. Germline V gene lookup returns CDR1 LNHDA and CDR2 SQIVND (reference sequence). Losses at the gene ends were 8 bases for V and 0 bases for J; bases not matched to a gene: 3. CDR3 amino acids: CASGGQTNTGELFF. In DNA form, the CDR3 reads TGTGCCAGTGGGGGACAGACGAACACCGGGGAGCTGTTTTTT.

This clone was seen once. This chain links TRBV11-2 with TRBJ2-2; no reliable D call. There are 15 residues in the CDR3. Deletions cut 5 bases from V and 1 base from J, with 11 bases between. Germline CDR1 reads SGHAT; CDR2 reads FQNNGV. CDR3 sequence: CASSPTSGNTGELFF. The CDR3 nucleotides read TGTGCCAGCAGCCCCACCTCGGGGAACACCGGGGAGCTGTTTTTT.

The rearrangement joins TRBV2 to TRBJ1-6; 8 nucleotides match TRBD1. CDR3 length equals 15 residues. Unmatched junction bases numbered 10, after V lost 7 bases and J lost 8 bases. From germline, CDR1 is SNHLY and CDR2 FYNNEI. CDR3 DNA sequence: TGTGCCAGCATCCCGCTGACAGGGGTTTATTCACCCCTCCACTTT. It yields the protein CASIPLTGVYSPLHF.